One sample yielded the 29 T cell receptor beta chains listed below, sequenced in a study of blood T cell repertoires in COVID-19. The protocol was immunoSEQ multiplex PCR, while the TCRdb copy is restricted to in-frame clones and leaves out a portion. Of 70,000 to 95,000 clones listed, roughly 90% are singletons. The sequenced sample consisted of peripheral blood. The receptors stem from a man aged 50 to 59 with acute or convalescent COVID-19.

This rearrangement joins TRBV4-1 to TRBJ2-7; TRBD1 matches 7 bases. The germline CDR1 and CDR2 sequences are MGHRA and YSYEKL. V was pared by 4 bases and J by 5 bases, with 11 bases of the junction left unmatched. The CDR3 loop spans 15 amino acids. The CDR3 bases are TGCGCCAGCAGCCTGAGGGATTACAGGGGCAACGAGCAGTACGTC. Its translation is CASSLRDYRGNEQYV.

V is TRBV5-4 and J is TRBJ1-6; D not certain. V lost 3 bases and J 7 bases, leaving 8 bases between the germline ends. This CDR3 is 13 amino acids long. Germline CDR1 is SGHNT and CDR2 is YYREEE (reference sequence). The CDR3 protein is CASSSSENSPLHF. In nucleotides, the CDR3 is TGTGCCAGCAGCTCTTCAGAAAATTCACCCCTCCACTTT.

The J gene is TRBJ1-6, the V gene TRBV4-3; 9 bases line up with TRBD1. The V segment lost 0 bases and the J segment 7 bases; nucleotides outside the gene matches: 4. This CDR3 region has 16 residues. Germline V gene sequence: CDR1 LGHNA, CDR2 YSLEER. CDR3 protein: CASSQDRTGANSPLHF. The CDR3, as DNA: TGCGCCAGCAGCCAAGATAGGACAGGGGCGAATTCACCCCTCCACTTT.

CDR3 region: CASKPFDGTSGGASAKNIQYF. CDR3 coding DNA: TGTGCCAGCAAACCCTTCGACGGGACTAGCGGGGGGGCCAGCGCCAAAAACATTCAGTACTTC. The genes are TRBV28 and TRBJ2-4, with 16 bases lining up with TRBD2. Germline assignment: CDR1 MDHEN and CDR2 SYDVKM. V lost 7 bases and J lost 1; bases outside the gene matches: 16. The CDR3 length is 21 residues.

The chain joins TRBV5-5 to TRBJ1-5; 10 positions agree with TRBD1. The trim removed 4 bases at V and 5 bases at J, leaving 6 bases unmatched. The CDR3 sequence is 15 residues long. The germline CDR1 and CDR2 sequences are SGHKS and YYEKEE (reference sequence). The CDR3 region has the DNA TGTGCCAGCAGCCCCGGGACAGGGGAATATCAGCCCCAGCATTTT. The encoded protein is CASSPGTGEYQPQHF.

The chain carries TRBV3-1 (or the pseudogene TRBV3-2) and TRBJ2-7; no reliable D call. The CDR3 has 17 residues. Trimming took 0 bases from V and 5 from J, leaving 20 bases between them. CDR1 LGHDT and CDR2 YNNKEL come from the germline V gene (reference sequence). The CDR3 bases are TGTGCCAGCAGCCAAGATCGTGGCACCAACCTACGGGACGAGCAGTACTTC. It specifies CASSQDRGTNLRDEQYF.

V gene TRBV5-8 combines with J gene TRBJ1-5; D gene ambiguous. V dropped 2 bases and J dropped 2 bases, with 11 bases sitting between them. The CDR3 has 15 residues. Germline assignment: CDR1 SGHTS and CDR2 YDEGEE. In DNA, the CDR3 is TGTGCCAGCAGCTTTAACGGTTTGCGCAATCAGCCCCAGCATTTT. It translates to CASSFNGLRNQPQHF.

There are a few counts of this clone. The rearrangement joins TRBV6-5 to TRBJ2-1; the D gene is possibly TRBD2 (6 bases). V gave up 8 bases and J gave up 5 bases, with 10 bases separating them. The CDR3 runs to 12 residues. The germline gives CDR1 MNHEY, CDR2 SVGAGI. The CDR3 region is CASGEVHNEQFF. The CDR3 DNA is TGTGCCAGCGGGGAGGTGCACAATGAGCAGTTCTTC.

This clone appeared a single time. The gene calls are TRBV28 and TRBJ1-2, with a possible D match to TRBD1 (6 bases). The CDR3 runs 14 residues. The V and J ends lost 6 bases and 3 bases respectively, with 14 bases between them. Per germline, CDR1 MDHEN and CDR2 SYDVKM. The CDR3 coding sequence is TGTGCCAGCAGCCCAGGGGCTAGGGACTATGGCTACACCTTC. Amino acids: CASSPGARDYGYTF.

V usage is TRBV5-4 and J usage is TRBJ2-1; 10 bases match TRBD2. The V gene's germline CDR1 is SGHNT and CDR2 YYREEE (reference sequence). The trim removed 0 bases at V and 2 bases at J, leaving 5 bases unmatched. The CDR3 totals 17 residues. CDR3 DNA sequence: TGTGCCAGCAGCTTGGCGGCTAGCGGGGGCCCCTACAATGAGCAGTTCTTC. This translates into CASSLAASGGPYNEQFF.

This CDR3 is CASRKIGNQPQHF. As DNA, the CDR3 is TGTGCCAGCAGAAAAATCGGCAATCAGCCCCAGCATTTT. The V and J genes are TRBV6-5 and TRBJ1-5; D unclear. Trimming removed 6 bases at V and 2 bases at J, with 8 bases between. Germline values: CDR1 MNHEY, CDR2 SVGAGI. The CDR3 length is 13 residues.

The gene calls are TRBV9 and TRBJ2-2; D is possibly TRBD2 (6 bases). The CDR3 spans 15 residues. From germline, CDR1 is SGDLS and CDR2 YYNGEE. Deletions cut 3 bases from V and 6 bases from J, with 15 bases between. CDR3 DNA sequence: TGTGCCAGCAGCGAAAGCCCCGGGGGAGCCGGGGAGCTGTTTTTT. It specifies CASSESPGGAGELFF.

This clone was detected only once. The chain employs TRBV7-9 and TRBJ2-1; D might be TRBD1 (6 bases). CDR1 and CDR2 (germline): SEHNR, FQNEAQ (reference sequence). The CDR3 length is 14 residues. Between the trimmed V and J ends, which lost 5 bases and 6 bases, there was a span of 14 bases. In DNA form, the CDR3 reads TGTGCCAGCAGCCCTCGGGACACCGGCAATGAGCAGTTCTTC. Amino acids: CASSPRDTGNEQFF.

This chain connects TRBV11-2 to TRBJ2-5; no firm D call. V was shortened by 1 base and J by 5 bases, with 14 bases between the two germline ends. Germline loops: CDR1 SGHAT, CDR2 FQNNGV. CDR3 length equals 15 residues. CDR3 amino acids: CASSLVVGPWETQYF. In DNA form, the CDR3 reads TGTGCCAGCAGCTTAGTAGTGGGCCCCTGGGAGACCCAGTACTTC.

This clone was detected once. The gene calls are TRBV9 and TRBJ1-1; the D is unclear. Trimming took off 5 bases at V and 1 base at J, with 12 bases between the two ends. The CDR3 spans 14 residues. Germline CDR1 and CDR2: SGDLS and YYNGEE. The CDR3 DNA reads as TGTGCCAGCAGGCCGGACGGGAGGAACACTGAAGCTTTCTTT. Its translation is CASRPDGRNTEAFF.

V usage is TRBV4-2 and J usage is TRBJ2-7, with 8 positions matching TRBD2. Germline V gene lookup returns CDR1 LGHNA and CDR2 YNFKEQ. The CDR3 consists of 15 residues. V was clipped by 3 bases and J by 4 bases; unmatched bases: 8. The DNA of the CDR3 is TGTGCCAGCAGCCACACCCGGGAGGGCCCTTACGAGCAGTACTTC. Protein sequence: CASSHTREGPYEQYF.

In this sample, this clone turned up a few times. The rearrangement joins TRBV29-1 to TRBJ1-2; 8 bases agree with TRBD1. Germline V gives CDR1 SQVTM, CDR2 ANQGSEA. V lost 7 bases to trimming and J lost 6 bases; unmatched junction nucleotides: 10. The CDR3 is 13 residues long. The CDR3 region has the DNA TGCAGCGCTCCAGACAGGGGCAACAATGGCTACACCTTC. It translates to CSAPDRGNNGYTF. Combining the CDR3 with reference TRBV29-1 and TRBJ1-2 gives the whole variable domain SAVISQKPSRDICQRGTSLTIQCQVDSQVTMMFWYRQQPGQSLTLIATANQGSEATYESGFVIDKFPISRPNLTFSTLTVSNMSPEDSSIYLCSAPDRGNNGYTFGSGTRLTVV.

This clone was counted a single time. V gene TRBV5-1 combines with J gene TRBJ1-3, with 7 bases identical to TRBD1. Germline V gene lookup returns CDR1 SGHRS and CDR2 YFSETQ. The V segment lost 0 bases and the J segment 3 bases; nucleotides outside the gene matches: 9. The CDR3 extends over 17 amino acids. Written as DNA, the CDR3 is TGCGCCAGCAGCTTGGGGACCGAGACAGGGTTTGGAAACACCATATATTTT. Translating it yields CASSLGTETGFGNTIYF.

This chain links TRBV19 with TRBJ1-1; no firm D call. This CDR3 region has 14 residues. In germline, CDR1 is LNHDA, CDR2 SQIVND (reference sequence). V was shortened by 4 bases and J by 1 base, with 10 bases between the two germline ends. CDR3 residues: CASSTRWRNTEAFF. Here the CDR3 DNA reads TGTGCCAGTAGTACACGGTGGAGGAACACTGAAGCTTTCTTT.

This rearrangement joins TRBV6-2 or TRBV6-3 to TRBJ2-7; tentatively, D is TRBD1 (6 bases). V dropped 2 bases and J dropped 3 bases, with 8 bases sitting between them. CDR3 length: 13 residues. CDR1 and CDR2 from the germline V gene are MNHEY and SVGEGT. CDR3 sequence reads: CASSYGTIYEQYV. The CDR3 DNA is TGTGCCAGCAGTTACGGGACAATCTACGAGCAGTACGTC.

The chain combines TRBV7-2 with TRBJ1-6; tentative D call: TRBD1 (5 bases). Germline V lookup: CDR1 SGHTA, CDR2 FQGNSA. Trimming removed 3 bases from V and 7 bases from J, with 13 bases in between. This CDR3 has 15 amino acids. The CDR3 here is CASSFIREVNSPLHF. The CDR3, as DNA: TGTGCCAGCAGCTTTATCAGGGAGGTCAATTCACCCCTCCACTTT.

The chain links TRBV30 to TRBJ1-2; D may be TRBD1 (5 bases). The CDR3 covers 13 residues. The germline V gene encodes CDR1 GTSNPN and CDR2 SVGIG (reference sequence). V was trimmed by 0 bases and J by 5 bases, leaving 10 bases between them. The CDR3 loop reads CAWSVVRGYGYTF. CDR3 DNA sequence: TGTGCCTGGAGTGTAGTCCGGGGGTATGGCTACACCTTC.

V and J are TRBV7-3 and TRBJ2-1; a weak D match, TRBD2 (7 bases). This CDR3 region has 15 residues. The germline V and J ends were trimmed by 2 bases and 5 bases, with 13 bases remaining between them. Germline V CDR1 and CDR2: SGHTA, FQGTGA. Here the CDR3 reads CASSLGGAPDNEQFF. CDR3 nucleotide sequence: TGTGCCAGCAGCTTAGGGGGGGCACCTGACAATGAGCAGTTCTTC. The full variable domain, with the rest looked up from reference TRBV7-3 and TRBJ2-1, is GAGVSQTPSNKVTEKGKYVELRCDPISGHTALYWYRQSLGQGPEFLIYFQGTGAADDSGLPNDRFFAVRPEGSVSTLKIQRTERGDSAVYLCASSLGGAPDNEQFFGPGTRLTVL.

CDR3 bases: TGTGCCAGCAGCTACGACAGTAATCAGCCCCAGCATTTT. Its protein product is CASSYDSNQPQHF. The chain recombines TRBV28 with TRBJ1-5; D possibly corresponds to TRBD1 (5 bases). The CDR3 is made up of 13 amino acids. CDR1 and CDR2 from the germline V gene are MDHEN and SYDVKM. V was clipped by 6 bases and J by 4 bases, with 10 bases between them.

The CDR3 bases are TGCGCCAGCAGCCACCAAGACAGGGAGGATTCACCCCTCCACTTT. Translated, it gives CASSHQDREDSPLHF. The chain employs TRBV4-3 and TRBJ1-6; 7 nucleotides line up with TRBD1. The CDR3 loop spans 15 amino acids. Germline V gene data show CDR1 as LGHNA and CDR2 as YSLEER. Trimming cost V 3 bases and J 8 bases; bases outside gene matches: 7.

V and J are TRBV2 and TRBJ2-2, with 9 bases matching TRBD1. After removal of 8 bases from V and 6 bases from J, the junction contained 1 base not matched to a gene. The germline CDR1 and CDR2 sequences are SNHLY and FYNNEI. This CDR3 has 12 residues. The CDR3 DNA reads TGTGCCAGCGACAGGGGGGCCGGGGAGCTGTTTTTT. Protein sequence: CASDRGAGELFF.

This CDR3 reads CASSAEGVLQETQYF. The DNA for the CDR3 is TGCGCCAGCAGCGCGGAGGGCGTTCTTCAAGAGACCCAGTACTTC. The chain has TRBV5-1 and TRBJ2-5; D is possibly TRBD2 (6 bases). The germline CDR1 and CDR2 sequences are SGHRS and YFSETQ. V dropped 4 bases and J dropped 2 bases, with 15 bases sitting between them. CDR3 length: 15 residues. The full variable domain, with the rest looked up from reference TRBV5-1 and TRBJ2-5, is KAGVTQTPRYLIKTRGQQVTLSCSPISGHRSVSWYQQTPGQGLQFLFEYFSETQRNKGNFPGRFSGRQFSNSRSEMNVSTLELGDSALYLCASSAEGVLQETQYFGPGTRLLVL.

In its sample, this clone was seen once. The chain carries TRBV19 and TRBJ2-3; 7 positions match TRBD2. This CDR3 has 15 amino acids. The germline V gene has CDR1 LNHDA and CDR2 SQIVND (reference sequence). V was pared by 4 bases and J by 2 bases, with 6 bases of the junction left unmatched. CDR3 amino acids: CASSSPSGLTDTQYF. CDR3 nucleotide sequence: TGTGCCAGTAGTAGCCCTAGCGGACTCACAGATACGCAGTATTTT.

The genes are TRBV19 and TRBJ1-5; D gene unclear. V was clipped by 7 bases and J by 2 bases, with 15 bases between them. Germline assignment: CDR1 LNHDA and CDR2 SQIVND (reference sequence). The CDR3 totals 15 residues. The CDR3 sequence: CASTPFRGGNQPQHF. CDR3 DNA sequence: TGTGCCAGTACCCCTTTTCGGGGAGGCAATCAGCCCCAGCATTTT.